Below, one T cell receptor beta chain is given with its context. The antigen is unknown. This specimen belongs to a study of blood T cells in healthy people across ages. Sample-barcoded 5' priming and a J-beta primer mix drove a second PCR of roughly 6 to 12 cycles. Each cDNA was tagged by a template-switch adaptor containing 12 random nucleotides. Every sample returned 2.5 million or more CDR3-containing paired-end reads. TCRdb ran MiXCR on the 5' RACE reads and lists one entry per CDR3 protein. This sample yields more than 1,400,000 distinct CDR3 sequences, of which roughly 40% are seen a single time; roughly 7.9% belongs to the top ten. Study observations and caveats: TCR beta diversity, measured per million T cells, fell in a roughly linear way with age.

The sequenced material came from blood. The sequence came from a young woman in good health.

CDR3 sequence (DNA): TGTGCCAGCAGTCCCGATGGGGGTTTTGGCAATCAGCCCCAGCATTTT. Amino acids: CASSPDGGFGNQPQHF. This rearrangement joins TRBV6-4 to TRBJ1-5; TRBD1 might be the D (5 bases). Germline-derived CDR1 and CDR2 are MRHNA and SNTAGT. V was cut by 5 bases and J by 2 bases, with 16 bases left in between. The CDR3 runs 16 residues.